This entry lists 32 T cell receptor beta chains sequenced from one sample in a study of control samples from healthy donors and cancer patients. Data came from immunoSEQ multiplex PCR; TCRdb stores just in-frame clones and leaves some out. The sample carries roughly 64,000 clones, about nine tenths recorded once. The sequencing input was PBMCs. The receptor source for this set is a woman aged 50 to 60 with colorectal cancer.

The chain has TRBV2 and TRBJ2-2; D unresolved. This CDR3 region has 15 residues. V lost 8 bases, J lost 1 base, and 14 bases lay in between. CDR1 SNHLY and CDR2 FYNNEI come from the germline V gene. The CDR3 loop is CASAPLTRNTGELFF. The CDR3 nucleotides are TGTGCCAGCGCCCCCCTGACGAGGAACACCGGGGAGCTGTTTTTT.

The chain is built from TRBV29-1 and TRBJ1-2; 7 nucleotides match TRBD1. The trim removed 6 bases at V and 2 bases at J, leaving 6 bases unmatched. The CDR3 has 13 residues. Per the germline V gene, CDR1 is SQVTM and CDR2 is ANQGSEA. DNA for the CDR3: TGCAGCGTGGGACAGCGAGTCAACTATGGCTACACCTTC. This encodes CSVGQRVNYGYTF.

The rearrangement joins TRBV7-9 to TRBJ1-2; no firm D call. Germline CDR1 reads SEHNR; CDR2 reads FQNEAQ (reference sequence). V gave up 2 bases and J gave up 4 bases, with 5 bases separating them. The CDR3 has 12 residues. In nucleotides, the CDR3 is TGTGCCAGCAGCTTAAACTTCTATGGCTACACCTTC. Amino acids: CASSLNFYGYTF.

This rearrangement joins TRBV3-1 (or the pseudogene TRBV3-2) to TRBJ1-6; perhaps TRBD1 as D (5 bases). V shed 6 bases and J shed 7 bases, with 16 bases lying between them. This CDR3 contains 15 residues. From germline, CDR1 is LGHDT and CDR2 YNNKEL (reference sequence). The CDR3 spells CASRLGPGQNSPLHF. For the CDR3, the DNA is TGTGCCAGCAGACTCGGGCCAGGGCAAAATTCACCCCTCCACTTT.

The chain combines TRBV6-5 with TRBJ2-1; 7 nucleotides agree with TRBD2. Germline CDR1 MNHEY, CDR2 SVGAGI. The CDR3 contains 15 residues. After removal of 0 bases from V and 4 bases from J, the junction contained 3 bases not matched to a gene. DNA of the CDR3: TGTGCCAGCAGTTACTCCCAGCGGGGTTACAATGAGCAGTTCTTC. Its translation is CASSYSQRGYNEQFF.

V usage is TRBV7-2 and J usage is TRBJ2-3; 13 positions match TRBD2. Germline lookup yields CDR1 SGHTA and CDR2 FQGNSA. V was clipped by 2 bases and J by 11 bases; unmatched bases: 4. The CDR3 covers 14 residues. As DNA, the CDR3 is TGTGCCAGCAGCTTAATACTAGCGGGGGGGCGGCAGTATTTT. Amino acids: CASSLILAGGRQYF. Full variable domain (remainder filled in from reference TRBV7-2 and TRBJ2-3): GAGVSQSPSNKVTEKGKDVELRCDPISGHTALYWYRQSLGQGLEFLIYFQGNSAPDKSGLPSDRFSAERTGGSVSTLTIQRTQQEDSAVYLCASSLILAGGRQYFGPGTRLTVL.

This chain connects TRBV19 to TRBJ2-5; D perhaps matches TRBD2 (8 bases). This CDR3 comprises 19 residues. Germline V lookup: CDR1 LNHDA, CDR2 SQIVND (reference sequence). V dropped 4 bases and J dropped 2 bases, with 26 bases sitting between them. CDR3 in DNA: TGTGCCAGTAGTAGACAGGGTCCAATCGTAGCGGGACCTCAAGAGACCCAGTACTTC. It is translated as CASSRQGPIVAGPQETQYF.

V is TRBV2 and J is TRBJ1-4; TRBD1 matches 8 bases. The CDR3 loop spans 15 amino acids. Germline assignment: CDR1 SNHLY and CDR2 FYNNEI. Unmatched junction bases numbered 10, after V lost 6 bases and J lost 7 bases. The chain's CDR3 is CASRDQGAVGEKLFF. In nucleotides, the CDR3 is TGTGCCAGCAGGGACCAGGGGGCTGTGGGTGAAAAACTGTTTTTT.

This chain joins TRBV19 and TRBJ1-1, with D perhaps matching TRBD1 (5 bases). Germline V gene data show CDR1 as LNHDA and CDR2 as SQIVND (reference sequence). This CDR3 has 15 amino acids. Trimming shortened V by 4 bases and J by 5 bases, and 17 bases separated the two germline ends. Written as DNA, the CDR3 is TGTGCCAGTAGTACCCCCTATGGGGGGGAGACTGAAGCTTTCTTT. It translates to CASSTPYGGETEAFF.

The CDR3 DNA is TGTGCCAGCACCGGGACAGGGGGCTCGAATTACTACACTGAAGCTTTCTTT. Translated: CASTGTGGSNYYTEAFF. The J gene is TRBJ1-1, the V gene TRBV25-1, with 12 bases fitting TRBD1. Trimming cost V 7 bases and J 3 bases; bases outside gene matches: 12. The CDR3 sequence is 17 residues long. Germline V lookup: CDR1 MGHDK, CDR2 SYGVNS. Filled out from reference TRBV25-1 and TRBJ1-1, the complete variable domain reads EADIYQTPRYLVIGTGKKITLECSQTMGHDKMYWYQQDPGMELHLIHYSYGVNSTEKGDLSSESTVSRIRTEHFPLTLESARPSHTSQYLCASTGTGGSNYYTEAFFGQGTRLTVV.

The chain is built from TRBV11-1 and TRBJ2-2, with TRBD2 identical over 11 bases. Germline loops: CDR1 SGHAT, CDR2 FQDESV (reference sequence). The CDR3 totals 16 residues. V lost 5 bases and J lost 6; bases outside the gene matches: 8. CDR3 nucleotides: TGTGCCAGCAGCCACAGTAGCGGGAGGGTCTCCGGGGAGCTGTTTTTT. This codes for CASSHSSGRVSGELFF.

The chain is built from TRBV6-5 and TRBJ2-2; TRBD2 is a possible D gene (6 bases). Germline loops: CDR1 MNHEY, CDR2 SVGAGI. V was clipped by 0 bases and J by 3 bases, with 11 bases between them. The CDR3 consists of 16 residues. CDR3 amino acids: CASSYSSSEHTGELFF. CDR3 sequence (DNA): TGTGCCAGCAGTTACTCCTCTAGCGAGCACACCGGGGAGCTGTTTTTT.

The chain combines TRBV10-2 with TRBJ2-5; 8 nucleotides line up with TRBD1. Per the germline V gene, CDR1 is WSHSY and CDR2 is SAAADI. The CDR3 totals 13 residues. V lost 9 bases to trimming and J lost 1 base; unmatched junction nucleotides: 4. CDR3 in amino acids: CARKDRAQETQYF. The CDR3 DNA follows: TGCGCCAGAAAGGACAGGGCCCAAGAGACCCAGTACTTC.

This clone appeared once. The chain has TRBV7-2 and TRBJ2-7; 10 positions agree with TRBD2. After removal of 4 bases from V and 2 bases from J, the junction contained 8 bases not matched to a gene. CDR3 size: 16 residues. The V gene's germline CDR1 is SGHTA and CDR2 FQGNSA. In DNA form, the CDR3 reads TGTGCCAGCAGCTCGCAACGGACTAGCGGAACCTACGAGCAGTACTTC. Its protein is CASSSQRTSGTYEQYF.

This clone came up once. The chain is built from TRBV5-6 and TRBJ2-7; D is possibly TRBD1 (8 bases). The CDR3 covers 15 residues. The germline V gene has CDR1 SGHDT and CDR2 YYEEEE. V was pared by 6 bases and J by 2 bases, with 18 bases between. CDR3 region: CASISSGTGAYEQYF. CDR3 sequence (DNA): TGTGCCAGCATCTCAAGCGGGACAGGTGCCTACGAGCAGTACTTC.

This CDR3 reads CASNQGVGNEQFF. CDR3 DNA: TGCGCCAGCAACCAGGGAGTCGGCAATGAGCAGTTCTTC. The chain recombines TRBV5-1 with TRBJ2-1, with D perhaps TRBD1 or TRBD2 (5 bases each). The V end lost 6 bases, the J end lost 6 bases, and 13 bases lay between the germline ends. This CDR3 is built from 13 residues. Germline CDR1 and CDR2: SGHRS and YFSETQ.

The chain has TRBV11-2 and TRBJ2-7; unclear D gene. CDR1 and CDR2 from the germline V gene are SGHAT and FQNNGV. V shed 1 base and J shed 5 bases, with 3 bases lying between them. This CDR3 has 11 amino acids. The CDR3 protein is CASSLADEQYF. Written as DNA, the CDR3 is TGTGCCAGCAGCTTAGCAGACGAGCAGTACTTC.

The chain couples TRBV7-2 to TRBJ2-1, with TRBD2 as a possible D gene (5 bases). CDR1 and CDR2 from the germline V gene are SGHTA and FQGNSA. The ends were cut back, 5 bases at V and 4 bases at J, with 18 bases in the middle. This CDR3 spans 16 amino acids. The CDR3 DNA is TGTGCCAGCAGCCCCCCTCCAGCTAGCCGTTACAATGAGCAGTTCTTC. Residues: CASSPPPASRYNEQFF. Using reference TRBV7-2 and TRBJ2-1 for the parts outside the CDR3, the full variable domain is GAGVSQSPSNKVTEKGKDVELRCDPISGHTALYWYRQSLGQGLEFLIYFQGNSAPDKSGLPSDRFSAERTGGSVSTLTIQRTQQEDSAVYLCASSPPPASRYNEQFFGPGTRLTVL.

This chain uses TRBV6-4 with TRBJ2-5; perhaps TRBD2 as D (6 bases). The CDR3 has 14 amino acids. The V gene's germline CDR1 is MRHNA and CDR2 SNTAGT. The V end was cut by 2 bases, the J end by 5 bases, with 12 bases between. The CDR3 is CASSDLPAGETQYF. In nucleotides, the CDR3 is TGTGCCAGCAGTGACCTCCCGGCGGGGGAGACCCAGTACTTC.

This chain connects TRBV4-1 to TRBJ1-4, with D perhaps matching TRBD1 (6 bases). Germline V gives CDR1 MGHRA, CDR2 YSYEKL. V lost 4 bases and J 2 bases, leaving 11 bases between the germline ends. This CDR3 is built from 15 residues. CDR3 nucleotides: TGCGCCAGCAGCCCTTCAGACAGGACTAATGAAAAACTGTTTTTT. Its translation: CASSPSDRTNEKLFF.

This clone was seen once. The J gene is TRBJ1-4, the V gene TRBV7-9; 9 nucleotides line up with TRBD1. The V gene end was trimmed by 1 base and the J gene end by 8 bases; junction bases not matched to a gene: 2. The CDR3 covers 14 residues. Germline loops: CDR1 SEHNR, CDR2 FQNEAQ (reference sequence). CDR3 protein: CASSLGDREEKLFF. The DNA for the CDR3 is TGTGCCAGCAGCTTAGGGGACAGGGAGGAAAAACTGTTTTTT.

V usage is TRBV14 and J usage is TRBJ1-2, with D uncertain. Trimming shortened V by 0 bases and J by 3 bases, and 11 bases separated the two germline ends. CDR1 SGHDN and CDR2 FVKESK come from the germline V gene. CDR3 size: 15 residues. The CDR3 nucleotides are TGTGCCAGCAGCCAAGAACACCCCTCGGACTATGGCTACACCTTC. This codes for CASSQEHPSDYGYTF.

The J gene is TRBJ2-7, the V gene TRBV2, with TRBD2 matching over 11 bases. Per the germline V gene, CDR1 is SNHLY and CDR2 is FYNNEI. This CDR3 comprises 17 residues. V gave up 4 bases and J gave up 7 bases; unmatched junction bases: 15. DNA of the CDR3: TGTGCCAGCAGTGGGCTAGCGGGAGGCCCCTACCTCTTGGAGCAGTACTTC. As protein: CASSGLAGGPYLLEQYF.

This chain uses TRBV6-5 with TRBJ2-1, with unresolved D. Germline CDR1 and CDR2: MNHEY and SVGAGI. V gave up 6 bases and J gave up 12 bases, with 15 bases separating them. CDR3 length: 12 residues. The DNA for the CDR3 is TGTGCCAGCAGGAAAAAGAGCGCAGGGCAGTTCTTC. It encodes CASRKKSAGQFF.

This chain uses TRBV7-3 with TRBJ1-2; TRBD1 aligns across 9 bases. The J segment lost 8 bases and the V segment lost 0 bases, leaving 1 base of the junction unmatched. CDR3 length: 13 amino acids. Germline V gene sequence: CDR1 SGHTA, CDR2 FQGTGA. The CDR3 coding sequence is TGTGCCAGCAGCTTAACACAGGGGGCCGGCTACACCTTC. Encoded protein: CASSLTQGAGYTF.

This clone was seen only once. This rearrangement joins TRBV25-1 to TRBJ2-3; the match to TRBD2 covers 7 bases. The trim removed 3 bases at V and 0 bases at J, leaving 9 bases unmatched. Germline-derived CDR1 and CDR2 are MGHDK and SYGVNS. The CDR3 totals 17 residues. CDR3 sequence reads: CASSDPASGPSTDTQYF. The CDR3 nucleotides read TGTGCCAGCAGTGACCCGGCTAGCGGCCCTAGCACAGATACGCAGTATTTT.

The CDR3 DNA sequence: TGTGCCAGCAGTGATGGTCGGACAGGTTCGACCCTCCACTTT. It is translated as CASSDGRTGSTLHF. The V and J genes are TRBV25-1 and TRBJ1-6; TRBD1 matches 7 bases. Looked up from germline, CDR1 is MGHDK and CDR2 is SYGVNS. The CDR3 sequence is 14 residues long. V shed 3 bases, J shed 14 bases, and the junction held 10 bases outside the gene matches.

The chain employs TRBV30 and TRBJ1-2; no clear D. CDR1 is GTSNPN, CDR2 SVGIG, per germline (reference sequence). Trimming pared 2 bases from V and 2 bases from J, leaving 6 bases between. There are 12 residues in the CDR3. CDR3 bases: TGTGCCTGGAGTACCGGGAACTATGGCTACACCTTC. Protein: CAWSTGNYGYTF.

V usage is TRBV6-2 or TRBV6-3 and J usage is TRBJ2-7, with D perhaps matching TRBD1 or TRBD2 (5 bases each). CDR1 and CDR2 (germline): MNHEY, SVGEGT. The CDR3 is 17 residues long. The V end lost 4 bases, the J end lost 5 bases, and 24 bases lay between the germline ends. The CDR3 loop is CASSSRYGEFRGDEQYF. The CDR3, as DNA: TGTGCCAGCAGTTCTCGTTACGGGGAATTTAGGGGTGACGAGCAGTACTTC.

CDR3 protein: CASSFVAGGLNEQFF. The CDR3 bases are TGTGCCAGCAGCTTCGTAGCGGGAGGACTCAATGAGCAGTTCTTC. The gene calls are TRBV11-1 and TRBJ2-1; 10 bases map to TRBD2. From germline, CDR1 is SGHAT and CDR2 FQDESV (reference sequence). There are 15 residues in the CDR3. V trimming: 3 bases; J trimming: 6 bases; junction bases outside the gene matches: 5.

The V call is TRBV20-1, the J call TRBJ2-7, with D hard to call. From germline, CDR1 is DFQATT and CDR2 SNEGSKA (reference sequence). The V end was cut by 3 bases, the J end by 2 bases, with 8 bases between. CDR3 length equals 12 residues. CDR3 bases: TGCAGTGCTAGTCCGGTCACCTACGAGCAGTACTTC. Its protein product is CSASPVTYEQYF.

The chain recombines TRBV6-1 with TRBJ1-3; TRBD1 might be the D (5 bases). This CDR3 is 19 amino acids long. CDR1 MNHNS and CDR2 SASEGT come from the germline V gene. V lost 0 bases to trimming and J lost 2 bases, with 20 bases between them. Here the CDR3 reads CASSEALLGLQGTGNTIYF. Written as DNA, the CDR3 is TGTGCCAGCAGTGAAGCGTTGCTCGGACTCCAGGGAACTGGAAACACCATATATTTT.